This T cell receptor beta chain is drawn from a study of regulatory T cells in long-lasting Graves disease (dated by TCRdb to the early 2020s). Looking at the study overall: To count as having persistent Graves' disease, a patient had to have received antithyroid drug treatment for over 5 years with TSH receptor autoantibodies remaining persistently positive. A total of around 35 samples underwent TCR sequencing: around 13 from persistent and some 20 from newly diagnosed Graves' disease patients. Peripheral blood TCR sequencing and RNA sequencing compared persistent Graves' disease patients with newly diagnosed Graves' disease patients. On average, persistent Graves' disease patients in the clinical cohort had been on antithyroid drugs for around 9.5 years. The study was registered as a clinical trial and conducted in China.

Overall study results and their limits: Peripheral blood alone was examined, since thyroid tissue, which constituted the primary lesion, could not be accessed. A larger number of public clonotypes was shared among persistent patients (2,741) than among newly diagnosed patients (approximately 1,000). TRBV28, TRBJ1-2 and TRBJ2-5 were preferentially used in persistent disease, while TRBV20-1 and TRBJ2-1 were favored in newly diagnosed disease. The authors noted that the small sample size was a limitation that may lower accuracy. Lower TCR Shannon entropy and fewer highly expanded clones were observed in persistent Graves' disease patients than in newly diagnosed patients, which suggested clonal expansion. Sequencing and analysis were restricted to the TCR beta chain.

For this clonotype: Its antigen target is currently unknown. Per-nucleotide qualities are absent, and no much larger clonotype sits a single base away.

Library creation used multiplex PCR. TCRdb lists the instrument as Illumina HiSeq 4000. To build TCR beta libraries, CDR3 regions were amplified by Arm-PCR using iRepertoire HTBI primers. Before sequencing, the PCR products underwent gel purification. In the original analysis: Across samples, roughly 60 TRBV and 12 to 15 TRBJ segments were identified and used for gene usage analysis of CDR3 amino acid clonotypes. Filtered high-quality paired reads were merged into contigs using COPE and FqMerger. BLAST was used to align contigs to IMGT TRBV, TRBD and TRBJ reference genes, and CDR3 was defined according to IMGT. Clonotypes above 0.1% frequency were classified as highly expanded clones. Repertoire diversity was measured by Shannon entropy, and V-J evenness by the Gini coefficient. A clonotype found in more than one individual was treated as public. TCRdb took the public reads, trimmed them with fastp at Q25, ran MiXCR for clone calling and kept in-frame beta chains. Identical CDR3 proteins give one entry, which carries the most common genes and DNA. The V and J calls shown here were made by TCRdb, not taken from the authors' results. For this sample the table gives some 370,000 distinct CDR3 sequences, of which around 21% were detected only once. Together, the top ten hold 20% to 25% of the sample.

V and J are trimmed by 7 bases and 0 bases, and the gene matches miss 14 bases of the junction. The CDR3 starts with the cysteine, ends with the phenylalanine, and has 18 residues. The read is trimmed to its CDR3 DNA, 54 bases read in frame from base 1. The germline V gene provides CDR1 MNHNS and CDR2 SASEGT. The sample's time point label is to be understood as: persistent/refractory GD, antithyroid drugs over 5 years with positive TRAb. For both TCR sequencing and RNA sequencing, RNA was extracted from PBMCs in TRIzol. Graves' disease was diagnosed according to American Thyroid Association guidelines. Recruitment of patients was carried out at an endocrinology department in Xi'an, China. Each patient gave approximately 9 milliliters of peripheral blood, collected in an EDTA anticoagulant tube. Ficoll Paque Plus density gradient separation was used to isolate PBMCs, and no additional T cell sorting was done. An Agilent 2100 Bioanalyzer and agarose gel were used to check RNA quality, and a NanoDrop 2000 was used to measure RNA concentration.

This chain is built from TRBV6-1 and TRBJ2-2, and 7 bases in between align with TRBD2. Specimen: peripheral blood mononuclear cells (PBMCs), collected when the disease was refractory, from a patient treated with antithyroid drugs. This receptor was taken from a female donor with Graves disease. The nucleotide sequence reads as follows: TGTGCCAGCACTAAAGCCTCTCCGGGAGGCCCGAACACCGGGGAGCTGTTTTTT. It specifies CASTKASPGGPNTGELFF.